Listed here are 24 T cell receptor beta chains from one sample, sequenced in a study of identical twins. TCRdb reprocessed the 5' RACE reads with MiXCR, giving one entry per CDR3 protein. The repertoire holds 690,000 or so distinct CDR3 sequences, with 6.1% as singletons. The sequenced material came from naive T cells sorted from blood. The receptor source for this set is a man between 18 and 35 years old in good health.

The table lists this clonotype with many counts. The rearrangement uses TRBV29-1 and TRBJ2-1; D unclear. The CDR3 totals 13 residues. CDR1 and CDR2 from the germline V gene are SQVTM and ANQGSEA. Trimming shortened V by 3 bases and J by 6 bases, and 12 bases separated the two germline ends. Here the CDR3 DNA reads TGCAGCGTTGACACGAGGCTCCGCAATGAGCAGTTCTTC. Its translation is CSVDTRLRNEQFF.

At least ten counts were recorded for this clonotype. This chain connects TRBV12-3 or TRBV12-4 to TRBJ1-5; D may be TRBD1 (5 bases). The ends were cut back, 5 bases at V and 5 bases at J, with 10 bases in the middle. The CDR3 contains 13 residues. CDR3 bases: TGTGCCAGCAGTATTCAGGGCGATCAGCCCCAGCATTTT. As protein: CASSIQGDQPQHF.

The sample holds many counts of this clonotype. The chain carries TRBV5-6 and TRBJ1-1; D not certain. The CDR3 is 15 amino acids. Germline V gives CDR1 SGHDT, CDR2 YYEEEE. Trimming removed 0 bases at V and 9 bases at J, with 18 bases between. The CDR3 nucleotides are TGTGCCAGCAGCTTGGGGTTGCGAGACTCGATACAAGCTTTCTTT. It translates to CASSLGLRDSIQAFF.

The chain links TRBV7-9 to TRBJ2-3; 8 bases match TRBD1. There are 16 residues in the CDR3. In germline, CDR1 is SEHNR, CDR2 FQNEAQ (reference sequence). Trimming at V came to 7 bases and at J to 4 bases, leaving 13 bases not matched to a gene. The CDR3 spells CASNPTRQGSPDTQYF. The CDR3 coding sequence is TGTGCCAGCAACCCCACAAGACAGGGGAGCCCAGATACGCAGTATTTT.

This clonotype was counted only a few times. The CDR3 protein is CASSLVGISTDTQYF. The CDR3 bases are TGCGCCAGCAGCTTGGTTGGGATTAGCACAGATACGCAGTATTTT. This chain connects TRBV5-1 to TRBJ2-3; no clear D gene. Trimming removed 0 bases from V and 0 bases from J, with 8 bases in between. CDR3 size: 15 residues. Germline CDR1 reads SGHRS; CDR2 reads YFSETQ. The full variable domain, completed using reference TRBV5-1 and TRBJ2-3, is KAGVTQTPRYLIKTRGQQVTLSCSPISGHRSVSWYQQTPGQGLQFLFEYFSETQRNKGNFPGRFSGRQFSNSRSEMNVSTLELGDSALYLCASSLVGISTDTQYFGPGTRLTVL.

This clonotype was seen repeatedly, ten times or more. This chain joins TRBV12-3 or TRBV12-4 and TRBJ2-3; 8 bases match TRBD2. V gave up 5 bases and J gave up 6 bases; unmatched junction bases: 7. CDR3 length: 14 residues. The CDR3 here is CASSQAGVLDTQYF. CDR3 nucleotide sequence: TGTGCCAGCAGTCAAGCGGGAGTGTTGGATACGCAGTATTTT.

The chain employs TRBV12-5 and TRBJ2-4; D is possibly TRBD1 (6 bases). The germline V and J ends were trimmed by 1 base and 0 bases, with 13 bases remaining between them. The CDR3 sequence is 17 residues long. In germline, CDR1 is LGHNT, CDR2 FRNRAP. Here the CDR3 DNA reads TGTGCTAGTGGTTTGGGACAGGCATTTTTAGCCAAAAACATTCAGTACTTC. Translated: CASGLGQAFLAKNIQYF.

Many counts were recorded for this clonotype. The chain joins TRBV6-2 or TRBV6-3 to TRBJ2-7; 7 bases align to TRBD2. The CDR3 spans 20 residues. In germline, CDR1 is MNHEY, CDR2 SVGEGT. The V segment lost 0 bases and the J segment 0 bases; nucleotides outside the gene matches: 17. The CDR3 DNA reads as TGTGCCAGCAGTTACTCGACGGGCGGGAGCGAGTCCCCAAGCTCCTACGAGCAGTACGTC. The encoded protein is CASSYSTGGSESPSSYEQYV.

This clonotype appeared many times. CDR3 loop: CASSVGIGQGAYEQYF. DNA for the CDR3: TGTGCCAGCAGCGTAGGAATAGGACAGGGAGCCTACGAGCAGTACTTC. The chain couples TRBV9 to TRBJ2-7; 8 bases match TRBD1. Germline V gives CDR1 SGDLS, CDR2 YYNGEE. V lost 0 bases and J lost 2; bases outside the gene matches: 7. The CDR3 contains 16 residues.

The chain recombines TRBV20-1 with TRBJ2-7, with D tentatively TRBD2 (6 bases). This CDR3 spans 14 amino acids. Per the germline V gene, CDR1 is DFQATT and CDR2 is SNEGSKA (reference sequence). Trimming pared 3 bases from V and 7 bases from J, leaving 19 bases between. As DNA, the CDR3 is TGCAGTGCTAGGAAAAGGGACGGGACTTGGGAGCAGTACTTC. It translates to CSARKRDGTWEQYF.

This clonotype occurred a few times. The gene calls are TRBV25-1 and TRBJ1-2; D is undetermined. The CDR3 contains 14 residues. Germline V gene sequence: CDR1 MGHDK, CDR2 SYGVNS. Trimming shortened V by 0 bases and J by 10 bases, and 15 bases separated the two germline ends. The CDR3 reads CASSEYWATDDYTF. CDR3 sequence (DNA): TGTGCCAGCAGTGAATATTGGGCTACCGATGACTACACCTTC.

This clonotype appeared many times. The chain carries TRBV5-1 and TRBJ1-1; D is ambiguous. The CDR3 has 14 residues. V was shortened by 1 base and J by 6 bases, with 13 bases between the two germline ends. Germline V gene lookup returns CDR1 SGHRS and CDR2 YFSETQ. The DNA for the CDR3 is TGCGCCAGCAGCTTGCTATCAACCGAGCCTGAAGCTTTCTTT. Translating gives CASSLLSTEPEAFF.

This clonotype appeared a few times. The genes are TRBV12-3 or TRBV12-4 and TRBJ2-2; maybe TRBD1 (6 bases). V shed 6 bases and J shed 8 bases, with 16 bases lying between them. The CDR3 is 14 residues long. The CDR3 spells CASSSGQLVGELFF. The CDR3 bases are TGTGCCAGCAGCAGTGGACAGTTGGTAGGGGAGCTGTTTTTT.

J is TRBJ2-1 and V is TRBV7-3; tentative D call: TRBD1 (6 bases). V was clipped by 5 bases and J by 8 bases, with 16 bases between them. There are 14 residues in the CDR3. Germline CDR1 is SGHTA and CDR2 is FQGTGA. The CDR3 DNA is TGTGCCAGCAGCCGAACGGGACAATCGGATGAGCAGTTCTTC. It translates to CASSRTGQSDEQFF. Variable domain in full (rest from reference TRBV7-3 and TRBJ2-1): GAGVSQTPSNKVTEKGKYVELRCDPISGHTALYWYRQSLGQGPEFLIYFQGTGAADDSGLPNDRFFAVRPEGSVSTLKIQRTERGDSAVYLCASSRTGQSDEQFFGPGTRLTVL.

This clonotype was recorded many times. This chain connects TRBV27 to TRBJ2-2; TRBD2 aligns across 10 bases. The CDR3 has 13 amino acids. Losses at the gene ends were 6 bases for V and 9 bases for J; bases not matched to a gene: 4. Germline loops: CDR1 MNHEY, CDR2 SMNVEV (reference sequence). CDR3 region: CASRVAGGRELFF. The CDR3 DNA sequence: TGTGCCAGCAGAGTAGCGGGAGGCCGGGAGCTGTTTTTT.

In this sample, this clonotype turned up many times. The chain is built from TRBV12-3 or TRBV12-4 and TRBJ1-3; possible D gene TRBD1, 5 bases. V was trimmed by 8 bases and J by 0 bases, leaving 11 bases between them. CDR3 length equals 14 residues. CDR3 sequence reads: CASGTGLSGNTIYF. For the CDR3, the DNA is TGTGCCAGCGGAACGGGACTCTCTGGAAACACCATATATTTT.

A few counts support this clonotype. This sequence joins TRBV29-1 and TRBJ2-3, with a tentative D call TRBD1 (6 bases). Germline V gene lookup returns CDR1 SQVTM and CDR2 ANQGSEA. V was shortened by 3 bases and J by 3 bases, with 10 bases between the two germline ends. The CDR3 is 13 amino acids. CDR3 DNA sequence: TGCAGCGTTGAGGCGAGGGGGACAGATACGCAGTATTTT. This gives the protein CSVEARGTDTQYF.

CDR3 region: CASTPWGIRSEQYF. DNA of the CDR3: TGTGCCAGCACTCCTTGGGGGATACGGAGCGAGCAGTACTTC. The chain links TRBV12-3 or TRBV12-4 to TRBJ2-7; TRBD1 or TRBD2 may be the D gene (5 bases each). Trimming stripped 7 bases from V and 6 bases from J, with 19 bases between. CDR3 length equals 14 residues.

A few counts support this clonotype. The CDR3 bases are TGTGCCAGCAGTTACGCGACTACCCTTGATGAGCAGTTCTTC. The encoded protein is CASSYATTLDEQFF. The chain employs TRBV27 and TRBJ2-1; the D gene is possibly TRBD2 (5 bases). The CDR3 sequence is 14 residues long. V shed 4 bases and J shed 8 bases, with 15 bases lying between them. Per germline, CDR1 MNHEY and CDR2 SMNVEV (reference sequence).

This clonotype was detected many times. V is TRBV20-1 and J is TRBJ2-1; no firm D call. Germline assignment: CDR1 DFQATT and CDR2 SNEGSKA (reference sequence). V lost 6 bases, J lost 0 bases, and 15 bases lay in between. The CDR3 covers 15 residues. CDR3: CSAELGPSSYNEQFF. Written as DNA, the CDR3 is TGCAGTGCCGAATTGGGTCCAAGCTCCTACAATGAGCAGTTCTTC.

CDR3 sequence reads: CASSPNRVLRDQPQHF. In DNA form, the CDR3 reads TGTGCCAGCAGCCCGAACAGGGTCCTACGGGATCAGCCCCAGCATTTT. This rearrangement joins TRBV7-8 to TRBJ1-5, with D tentatively TRBD1 (6 bases). The CDR3 loop spans 16 amino acids. Germline CDR1 is SGHVS and CDR2 is FQNEAQ. Deletions cut 5 bases from V and 5 bases from J, with 19 bases between. Full variable domain (outside the CDR3, taken from reference TRBV7-8 and TRBJ1-5): GAGVSQSPRYKVAKRGQDVALRCDPISGHVSLFWYQQALGQGPEFLTYFQNEAQLDKSGLPSDRFFAERPEGSVSTLKIQRTQQEDSAVYLCASSPNRVLRDQPQHFGDGTRLSIL.

This clonotype appeared many times. J is TRBJ2-1 and V is TRBV12-3 or TRBV12-4; D is ambiguous. The CDR3 length is 13 residues. V lost 2 bases, J lost 2 bases, and 4 bases lay in between. The CDR3 spells CASSLSTYNEQFF. Here the CDR3 DNA reads TGTGCCAGCAGTTTATCGACCTACAATGAGCAGTTCTTC.

The chain joins TRBV28 to TRBJ2-3; 15 bases are shared with TRBD2. This CDR3 contains 17 residues. The V gene end was trimmed by 1 base and the J gene end by 10 bases; junction bases not matched to a gene: 9. CDR1 MDHEN and CDR2 SYDVKM come from the germline V gene. Here the CDR3 DNA reads TGTGCCAGCAGTTTATCTGGACTAGCGGGAGGGGTGGATGCGCAGTATTTT. Protein product: CASSLSGLAGGVDAQYF.

This clonotype was counted at least ten times. The chain has TRBV12-3 or TRBV12-4 and TRBJ1-1; the match to TRBD1 covers 10 bases. CDR3 length: 16 residues. The V gene end was trimmed by 3 bases and the J gene end by 4 bases; junction bases not matched to a gene: 8. The CDR3 loop reads CASSFFGTGESTEAFF. CDR3 in DNA: TGTGCCAGCAGTTTTTTCGGGACAGGGGAGAGCACTGAAGCTTTCTTT.